These 17 T cell receptor beta chains share one sample of origin, sequenced in a study of blood T cell repertoires in COVID-19. TCRdb's copy holds only in-frame clones and misses some; the assay was immunoSEQ multiplex PCR. The sample holds about 310,000 clones, roughly 91% seen once. Source material: PBMCs or T cells enriched from blood (not recorded which). These receptors were obtained from a woman aged 25 to 39 who had recovered from COVID-19.

The chain has TRBV7-6 and TRBJ2-7; D is possibly TRBD1 (5 bases). V lost 1 base and J lost 5, with 12 bases in between. CDR1 and CDR2 from the germline V gene are SGHVS and FNYEAQ. This CDR3 is 14 amino acids long. The CDR3 region is CASSLGAGPDEQYF. DNA of the CDR3: TGTGCCAGCAGCTTAGGGGCAGGGCCCGACGAGCAGTACTTC.

V gene TRBV7-2 combines with J gene TRBJ2-3, with D perhaps matching TRBD1 (6 bases). Germline V gene data show CDR1 as SGHTA and CDR2 as FQGNSA. The CDR3 covers 15 residues. V lost 5 bases to trimming and J lost 2 bases, with 14 bases between them. The CDR3 nucleotides are TGTGCCAGCAGCCAATACAGGGTCATCACAGATACGCAGTATTTT. It encodes CASSQYRVITDTQYF.

The J gene is TRBJ2-3, the V gene TRBV19; 8 bases agree with TRBD1. The V gene end was trimmed by 4 bases and the J gene end by 0 bases; junction bases not matched to a gene: 6. The germline CDR1 and CDR2 sequences are LNHDA and SQIVND (reference sequence). The CDR3 is 16 amino acids. CDR3 DNA sequence: TGTGCCAGTAGTAACAGACAGGGGATTAGCACAGATACGCAGTATTTT. Its translation: CASSNRQGISTDTQYF.

The chain's CDR3 is CASSLRRNQPQHF. DNA of the CDR3: TGTGCCAGTAGCTTGAGGAGGAATCAGCCCCAGCATTTT. The rearrangement joins TRBV19 to TRBJ1-5; D not certain. Germline loops: CDR1 LNHDA, CDR2 SQIVND (reference sequence). The length of the CDR3 is 13 residues. With 6 bases removed from V and 4 bases from J, the gap between germline ends came to 10 bases.

This chain links TRBV5-1 with TRBJ2-1; 7 bases fit TRBD2. The CDR3 runs to 16 residues. CDR1 is SGHRS and CDR2 is YFSETQ in the germline V gene. Losses at the gene ends were 4 bases for V and 4 bases for J; bases not matched to a gene: 11. CDR3 nucleotides: TGCGCCAGCAGCCCCATCTCGGGAGGAGGGTACAATGAGCAGTTCTTC. It is translated as CASSPISGGGYNEQFF.

The V call is TRBV1, the J call TRBJ2-5; the table's D call TRBD2 went unverified against the DNA. TRBV1 constitutes a pseudogene. This CDR3 region has 17 residues. The CDR3 spells CTSSQVETGGPGETQYF. CDR3 nucleotides: TGCACCAGCAGCCAAGTAGAGACGGGAGGGCCAGGGGAGACCCAGTACTTC.

The chain employs TRBV10-3 and TRBJ1-1; 10 bases are shared with TRBD1. The CDR3 spans 16 residues. Germline lookup yields CDR1 ENHRY and CDR2 SYGVKD. The J segment lost 5 bases and the V segment lost 6 bases, leaving 12 bases of the junction unmatched. CDR3 in DNA: TGTGCCATCAGGTCCGGGACAGGGGTTAGGGGGACTGAAGCTTTCTTT. Translating it yields CAIRSGTGVRGTEAFF.

This sequence joins TRBV15 and TRBJ2-1; weak D call: TRBD2 (6 bases). The V and J ends lost 8 bases and 8 bases respectively, with 16 bases between them. Per germline, CDR1 LNHNV and CDR2 YYDKDF (reference sequence). The CDR3 consists of 13 residues. CDR3 amino acids: CATSDGGYDEQFF. The CDR3 DNA reads TGTGCCACCTCGGATGGAGGGTACGATGAGCAGTTCTTC.

The chain's CDR3 is CAWRGRLSGNTIYF. The DNA of the CDR3 is TGTGCCTGGAGGGGGCGCCTCTCTGGAAACACCATATATTTT. The chain has TRBV30 and TRBJ1-3; TRBD1 might be the D (5 bases). Germline CDR1 GTSNPN, CDR2 SVGIG (reference sequence). Trimming removed 3 bases at V and 0 bases at J, with 9 bases between. The CDR3 runs 14 residues.

This chain uses TRBV9 with TRBJ1-4; no definite D call. Per the germline V gene, CDR1 is SGDLS and CDR2 is YYNGEE. CDR3 size: 15 residues. With 0 bases removed from V and 4 bases from J, the gap between germline ends came to 10 bases. CDR3 residues: CASSVGAVYNEKLFF. For the CDR3, the DNA is TGTGCCAGCAGCGTAGGGGCCGTATATAATGAAAAACTGTTTTTT.

The chain recombines TRBV7-6 with TRBJ1-2; D might be TRBD1 (6 bases). The CDR3 totals 21 residues. The V end lost 1 base, the J end lost 4 bases, and 31 bases lay between the germline ends. Germline V gene sequence: CDR1 SGHVS, CDR2 FNYEAQ. This chain's CDR3 is CASSLEDSRWRNDGDGYGYTF. In nucleotides, the CDR3 is TGTGCCAGCAGCTTAGAGGACAGCAGGTGGCGAAACGATGGGGACGGCTATGGCTACACCTTC. The full variable domain, rest sourced from reference TRBV7-6 and TRBJ1-2, is GAGVSQSPRYKVTKRGQDVALRCDPISGHVSLYWYRQALGQGPEFLTYFNYEAQQDKSGLPNDRFSAERPEGSISTLTIQRTEQRDSAMYRCASSLEDSRWRNDGDGYGYTFGSGTRLTVV.

The CDR3 loop reads CASSSTGGAGNQPQHF. Written as DNA, the CDR3 is TGTGCCAGCAGCTCTACAGGGGGCGCGGGCAATCAGCCCCAGCATTTT. V usage is TRBV7-2 and J usage is TRBJ1-5, with 9 bases identical to TRBD1. Trimming removed 4 bases from V and 2 bases from J; junction bases left unmatched: 6. The CDR3 length is 16 residues. CDR1 and CDR2 (germline): SGHTA, FQGNSA.

The V and J genes are TRBV6-2 or TRBV6-3 and TRBJ1-5, with 9 bases that match TRBD1. J was trimmed by 2 bases and V by 0 bases; bases with no gene match: 11. The CDR3 has 19 residues. CDR1 MNHEY and CDR2 SVGEGT come from the germline V gene. The CDR3 protein is CASSYSTGGRPEGNQPQHF. As DNA, the CDR3 is TGTGCCAGCAGTTACTCGACAGGGGGGCGGCCCGAGGGCAATCAGCCCCAGCATTTT.

The chain joins TRBV28 to TRBJ1-3; no clear D gene. The CDR3 length is 15 residues. CDR1 MDHEN and CDR2 SYDVKM come from the germline V gene. Trimming took 5 bases from V and 4 from J, leaving 15 bases between them. The CDR3 sequence: CASSGPRVRGNTIYF. Written as DNA, the CDR3 is TGTGCCAGCAGTGGTCCGCGGGTCAGGGGAAACACCATATATTTT.

This clone was recorded only once. This chain connects TRBV9 to TRBJ1-6; D possibly corresponds to TRBD1 (6 bases). This CDR3 is 15 amino acids long. V was trimmed by 0 bases and J by 7 bases, leaving 11 bases between them. Germline CDR1 SGDLS, CDR2 YYNGEE. CDR3 in DNA: TGTGCCAGCAGCGTAGCTGCAGGGGACAATTCACCCCTCCACTTT. This sequence encodes CASSVAAGDNSPLHF.

The chain uses TRBV30 and TRBJ2-3; 8 positions match TRBD2. The V and J ends lost 3 bases and 6 bases, in that order; junction bases with no gene match: 14. The CDR3 spans 16 residues. Germline V gives CDR1 GTSNPN, CDR2 SVGIG (reference sequence). The CDR3 loop reads CAWRRARFRTSDTQYF. In nucleotides, the CDR3 is TGTGCCTGGAGGCGCGCACGGTTTAGGACTAGCGATACGCAGTATTTT.

J is TRBJ2-5 and V is TRBV11-2; the D is unclear. This CDR3 spans 12 amino acids. Per germline, CDR1 SGHAT and CDR2 FQNNGV. V was trimmed by 2 bases and J by 4 bases, leaving 5 bases between them. CDR3 residues: CASSLSRETQYF. DNA of the CDR3: TGTGCCAGCAGCTTATCCCGAGAGACCCAGTACTTC.